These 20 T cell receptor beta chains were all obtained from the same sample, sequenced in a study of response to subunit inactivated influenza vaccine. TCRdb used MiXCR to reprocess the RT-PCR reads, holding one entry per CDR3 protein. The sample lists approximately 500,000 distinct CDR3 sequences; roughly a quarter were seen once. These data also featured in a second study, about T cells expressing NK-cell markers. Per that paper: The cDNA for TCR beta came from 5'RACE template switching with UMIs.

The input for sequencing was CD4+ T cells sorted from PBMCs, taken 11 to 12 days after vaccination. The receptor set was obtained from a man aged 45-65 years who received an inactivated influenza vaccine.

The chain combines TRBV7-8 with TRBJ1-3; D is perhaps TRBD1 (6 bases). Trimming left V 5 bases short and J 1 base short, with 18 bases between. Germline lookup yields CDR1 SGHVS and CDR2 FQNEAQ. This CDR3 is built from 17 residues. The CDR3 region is CASSVKTGLLSGNTIYF. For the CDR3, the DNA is TGTGCCAGCAGCGTAAAGACAGGATTACTTTCTGGAAACACCATATATTTT.

The DNA of the CDR3 is TGCGCCAGCAGCTCAAGGGGGGGAGACTACAATGAGCAGTTCTTC. It codes for CASSSRGGDYNEQFF. The gene calls are TRBV5-1 and TRBJ2-1; maybe TRBD2 (7 bases). The V end lost 3 bases, the J end lost 3 bases, and 13 bases lay between the germline ends. Germline lookup yields CDR1 SGHRS and CDR2 YFSETQ. The CDR3 loop spans 15 amino acids.

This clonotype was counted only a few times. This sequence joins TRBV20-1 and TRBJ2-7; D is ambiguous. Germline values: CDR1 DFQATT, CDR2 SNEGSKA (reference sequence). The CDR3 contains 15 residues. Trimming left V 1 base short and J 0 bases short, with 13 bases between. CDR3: CSARGAQTPSYEQYF. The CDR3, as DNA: TGCAGTGCTAGAGGTGCGCAGACCCCCTCCTACGAGCAGTACTTC.

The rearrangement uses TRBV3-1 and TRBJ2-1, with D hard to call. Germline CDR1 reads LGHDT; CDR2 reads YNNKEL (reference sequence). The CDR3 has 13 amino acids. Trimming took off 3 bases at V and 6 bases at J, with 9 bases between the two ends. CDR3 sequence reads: CASSHLQGNEQFF. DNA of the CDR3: TGTGCCAGCAGCCACCTACAAGGCAATGAGCAGTTCTTC.

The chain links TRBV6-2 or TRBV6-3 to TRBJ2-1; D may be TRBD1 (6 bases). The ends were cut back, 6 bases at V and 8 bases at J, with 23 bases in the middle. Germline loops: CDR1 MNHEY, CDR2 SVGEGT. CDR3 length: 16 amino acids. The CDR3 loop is CASRTIAQGFRYEQFF. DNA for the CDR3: TGTGCCAGCAGAACGATCGCACAGGGATTTAGGTATGAGCAGTTCTTC.

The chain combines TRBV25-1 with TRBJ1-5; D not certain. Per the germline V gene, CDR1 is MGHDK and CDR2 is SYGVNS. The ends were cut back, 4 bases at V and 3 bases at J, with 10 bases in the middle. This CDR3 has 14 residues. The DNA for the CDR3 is TGTGCCAGCAGTGGATACATAGACAATCAGCCCCAGCATTTT. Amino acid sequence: CASSGYIDNQPQHF.

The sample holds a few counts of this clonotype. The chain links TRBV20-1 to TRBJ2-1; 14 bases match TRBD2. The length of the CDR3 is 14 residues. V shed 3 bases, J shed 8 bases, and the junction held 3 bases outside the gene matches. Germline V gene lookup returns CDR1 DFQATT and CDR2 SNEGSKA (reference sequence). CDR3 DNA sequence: TGCAGTGCTAGGGGGACTAGCGGGAGCGATGAGCAGTTCTTC. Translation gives CSARGTSGSDEQFF.

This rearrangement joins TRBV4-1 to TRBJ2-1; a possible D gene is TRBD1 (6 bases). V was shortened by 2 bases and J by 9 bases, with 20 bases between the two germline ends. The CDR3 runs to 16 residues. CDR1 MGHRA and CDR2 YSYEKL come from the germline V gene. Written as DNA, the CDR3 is TGCGCCAGCAGCCAAAACCGGGACATCCGCGCGAGTGAGCAGTTCTTC. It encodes CASSQNRDIRASEQFF.

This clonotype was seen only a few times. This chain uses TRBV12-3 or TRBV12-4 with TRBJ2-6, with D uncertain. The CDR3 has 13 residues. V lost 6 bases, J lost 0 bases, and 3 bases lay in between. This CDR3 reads CASRFSGANVLTF. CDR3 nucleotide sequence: TGTGCCAGCAGGTTCTCTGGGGCCAACGTCCTGACTTTC.

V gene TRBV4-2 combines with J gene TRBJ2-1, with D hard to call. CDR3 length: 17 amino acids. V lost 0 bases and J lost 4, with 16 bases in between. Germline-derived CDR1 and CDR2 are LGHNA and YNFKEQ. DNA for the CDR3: TGTGCCAGCAGCCAAGATCTTGGCTCAACACGATACAATGAGCAGTTCTTC. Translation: CASSQDLGSTRYNEQFF.

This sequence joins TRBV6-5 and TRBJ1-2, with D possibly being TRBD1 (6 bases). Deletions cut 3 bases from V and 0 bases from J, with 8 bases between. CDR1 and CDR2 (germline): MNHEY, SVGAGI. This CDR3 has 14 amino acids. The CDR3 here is CASSYRTANYGYTF. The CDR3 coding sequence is TGTGCCAGCAGTTATCGGACAGCTAACTATGGCTACACCTTC.

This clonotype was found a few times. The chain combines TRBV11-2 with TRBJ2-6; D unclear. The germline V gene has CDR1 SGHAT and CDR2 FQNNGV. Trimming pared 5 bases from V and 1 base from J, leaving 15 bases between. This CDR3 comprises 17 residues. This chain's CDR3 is CASSRTELGSGANVLTF. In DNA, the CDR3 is TGTGCCAGCAGCCGCACGGAATTGGGATCTGGGGCCAACGTCCTGACTTTC.

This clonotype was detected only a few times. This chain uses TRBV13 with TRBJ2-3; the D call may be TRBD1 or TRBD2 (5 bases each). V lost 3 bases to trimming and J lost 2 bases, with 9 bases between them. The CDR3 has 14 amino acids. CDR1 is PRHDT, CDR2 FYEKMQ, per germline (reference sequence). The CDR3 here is CASSFGADTDTQYF. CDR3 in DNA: TGTGCCAGCAGCTTCGGGGCCGACACAGATACGCAGTATTTT.

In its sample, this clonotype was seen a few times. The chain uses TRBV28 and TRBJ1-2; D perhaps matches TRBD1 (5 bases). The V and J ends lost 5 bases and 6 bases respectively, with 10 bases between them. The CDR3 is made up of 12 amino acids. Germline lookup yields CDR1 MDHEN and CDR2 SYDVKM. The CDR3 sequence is CASSTGTNGYTF. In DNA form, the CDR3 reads TGTGCCAGCAGTACGGGGACGAATGGCTACACCTTC.

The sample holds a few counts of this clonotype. DNA for the CDR3: TGTGCCAGCAGGCCTCTAGACAGGGTAGGCTACACCTTC. Protein sequence: CASRPLDRVGYTF. The chain has TRBV27 and TRBJ1-2; 7 nucleotides line up with TRBD1. Per germline, CDR1 MNHEY and CDR2 SMNVEV (reference sequence). V shed 6 bases and J 8 bases; nucleotides not matched to a gene: 9. This CDR3 comprises 13 residues.

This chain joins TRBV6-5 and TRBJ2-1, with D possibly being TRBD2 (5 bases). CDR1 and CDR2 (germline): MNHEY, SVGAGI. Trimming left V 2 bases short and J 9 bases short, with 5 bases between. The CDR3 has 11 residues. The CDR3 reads CASSYAGEQFF. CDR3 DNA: TGTGCCAGCAGTTACGCGGGTGAGCAGTTCTTC.

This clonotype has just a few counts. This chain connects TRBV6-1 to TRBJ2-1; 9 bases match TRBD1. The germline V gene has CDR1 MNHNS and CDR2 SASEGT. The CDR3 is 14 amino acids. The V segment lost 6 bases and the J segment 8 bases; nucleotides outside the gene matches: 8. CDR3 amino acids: CASREMGQGDEQFF. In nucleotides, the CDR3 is TGTGCCAGCAGGGAAATGGGACAGGGCGATGAGCAGTTCTTC.

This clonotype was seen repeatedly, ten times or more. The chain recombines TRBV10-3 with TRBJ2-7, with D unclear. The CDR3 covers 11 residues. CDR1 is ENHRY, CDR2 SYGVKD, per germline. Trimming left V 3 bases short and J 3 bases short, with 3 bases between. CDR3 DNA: TGTGCCATCAGTGAATACTACGAGCAGTACTTC. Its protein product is CAISEYYEQYF.

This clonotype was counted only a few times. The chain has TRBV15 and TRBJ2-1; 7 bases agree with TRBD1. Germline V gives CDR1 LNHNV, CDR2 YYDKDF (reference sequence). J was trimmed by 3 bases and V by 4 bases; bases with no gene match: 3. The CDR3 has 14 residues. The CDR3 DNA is TGTGCCACCAGCACCCGGGACAGCTACAATGAGCAGTTCTTC. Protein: CATSTRDSYNEQFF.

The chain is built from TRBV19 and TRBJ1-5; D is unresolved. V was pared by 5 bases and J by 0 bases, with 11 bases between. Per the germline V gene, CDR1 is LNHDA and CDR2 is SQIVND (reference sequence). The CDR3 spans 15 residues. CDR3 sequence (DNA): TGTGCCAGTAGTGGGAGGACCTATAGCAATCAGCCCCAGCATTTT. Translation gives CASSGRTYSNQPQHF.